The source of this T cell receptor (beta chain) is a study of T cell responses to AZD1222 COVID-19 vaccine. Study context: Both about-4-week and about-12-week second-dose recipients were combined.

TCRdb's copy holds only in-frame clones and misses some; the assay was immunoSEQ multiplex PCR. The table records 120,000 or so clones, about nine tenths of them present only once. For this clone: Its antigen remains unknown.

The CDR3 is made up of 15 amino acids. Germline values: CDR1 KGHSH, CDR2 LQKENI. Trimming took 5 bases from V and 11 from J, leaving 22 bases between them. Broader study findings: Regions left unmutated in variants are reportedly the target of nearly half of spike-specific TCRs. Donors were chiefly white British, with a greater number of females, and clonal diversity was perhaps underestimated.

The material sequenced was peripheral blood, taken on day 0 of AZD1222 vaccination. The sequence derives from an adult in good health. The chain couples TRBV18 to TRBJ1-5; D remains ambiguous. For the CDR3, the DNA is TGTGCCAGCTCAATACTCCGTGGGCCAAACGGGGCCCAGCATTTT. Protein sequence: CASSILRGPNGAQHF. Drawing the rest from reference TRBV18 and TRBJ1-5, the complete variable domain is NAGVMQNPRHLVRRRGQEARLRCSPMKGHSHVYWYRQLPEEGLKFMVYLQKENIIDESGMPKERFSAEFPKEGPSILRIQQVVRGDSAAYFCASSILRGPNGAQHFGDGTRLSIL.